This T cell receptor (beta chain) was found in a study of blood T cell repertoires in COVID-19. The germline V and J ends were trimmed by 2 bases and 3 bases, with 8 bases remaining between them. CDR1 is MNHNS and CDR2 is SASEGT in the germline V gene. The CDR3 is 14 residues long. Original methodology: Amplified reference gene primers provided the basis for estimating nucleated cell counts. TCRdb keeps only in-frame clones here, not all; method: immunoSEQ multiplex PCR. The D gene and trimming were derived from the DNA, and the V and J assignments and clone size from that table. The repertoire has 100,000 to 150,000 clones, approximately 91% of them found once; the top ten carry approximately 1.1%.

Sequencing was done on a sample of peripheral blood. J is TRBJ2-1 and V is TRBV6-1; D uncertain. This clonotype was obtained from an elderly woman with acute or convalescent COVID-19. The CDR3 nucleotides are TGTGCCAGCAGTGAATACAACAGCTACAATGAGCAGTTCTTC. It specifies CASSEYNSYNEQFF.